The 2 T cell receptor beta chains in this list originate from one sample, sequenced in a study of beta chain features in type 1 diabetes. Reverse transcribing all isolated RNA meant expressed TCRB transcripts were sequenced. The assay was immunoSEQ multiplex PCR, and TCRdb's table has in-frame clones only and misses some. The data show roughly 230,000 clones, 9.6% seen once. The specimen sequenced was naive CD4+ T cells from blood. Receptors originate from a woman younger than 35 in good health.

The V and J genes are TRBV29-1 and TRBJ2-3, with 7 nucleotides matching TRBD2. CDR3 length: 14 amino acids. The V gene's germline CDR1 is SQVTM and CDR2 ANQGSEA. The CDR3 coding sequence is TGCAGTGTCGGGGCGGGAGTCGTGACAGATACGCAGTATTTT. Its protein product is CSVGAGVVTDTQYF.

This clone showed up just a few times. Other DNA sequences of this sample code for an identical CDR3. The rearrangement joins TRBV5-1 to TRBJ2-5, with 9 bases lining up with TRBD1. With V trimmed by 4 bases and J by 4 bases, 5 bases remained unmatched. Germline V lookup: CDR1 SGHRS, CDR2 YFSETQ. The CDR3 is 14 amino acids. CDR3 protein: CASSPGQGGETQYF. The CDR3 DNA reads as TGCGCCAGCAGCCCGGGACAGGGAGGAGAGACCCAGTACTTC.